This TCR beta chain was sequenced for a study of blood T cell repertoires in COVID-19. Germline V gene sequence: CDR1 SGDLS, CDR2 YYNGEE. The CDR3 is 15 residues long. V dropped 3 bases and J dropped 5; count of bases not matched to a gene: 5. Sequenced by immunoSEQ multiplex PCR; TCRdb stores in-frame clones only, minus some. The sample carries 51,000 or so clones, around 92% recorded once. This clonotype was obtained from a man aged 80 or over with active or convalescent COVID-19. Sequenced sample: peripheral blood. The genes are TRBV9 and TRBJ2-3; TRBD1 matches 11 bases. In DNA, the CDR3 is TGTGCCAGCAGCGAAAGGACAGGGGGCCTAGATACGCAGTATTTT. It is translated as CASSERTGGLDTQYF.